The 29 T cell receptor beta chains in this list originate from one sample, sequenced in a study of CD8 T cells in ankylosing spondylitis. TCRdb redid the calling of the 5' RACE reads with MiXCR, one entry per CDR3 protein. Of 350,000 or so distinct CDR3 sequences listed, around a tenth are singletons. Sequenced sample: blood, either unsorted or a sorted T cell fraction (not recorded which). The receptors derive from a female donor with ankylosing spondylitis or in good health (not recorded which).

This clonotype was observed a few times. CDR3 coding DNA: TGTGCCAGCGGGAAAAAATGGGGCTACACCTTC. The encoded protein is CASGKKWGYTF. This chain links TRBV28 with TRBJ1-2; D unresolved. The CDR3 covers 11 residues. The germline V gene encodes CDR1 MDHEN and CDR2 SYDVKM. With 8 bases removed from V and 8 bases from J, the gap between germline ends came to 12 bases.

This clonotype was seen repeatedly, ten times or more. The chain uses TRBV5-1 and TRBJ1-2; TRBD1 is a possible D gene (5 bases). V was clipped by 0 bases and J by 7 bases, with 16 bases between them. Per germline, CDR1 SGHRS and CDR2 YFSETQ. CDR3 length: 15 amino acids. CDR3 DNA sequence: TGCGCCAGCAGCTTGGGGGTTCTCCGGGACGGTGGCTACACCTTC. Protein product: CASSLGVLRDGGYTF.

This clonotype occurred a few times. The V and J genes are TRBV6-2 or TRBV6-3 and TRBJ2-2, with TRBD2 identical over 8 bases. From germline, CDR1 is MNHEY and CDR2 SVGEGT. Germline trimming cut 6 bases from V and 1 base from J; bases unmatched to any gene: 19. The CDR3 runs to 20 residues. The DNA of the CDR3 is TGTGCCAGCAGCTACCCCCGTAGCGGGACCCGATTGTTGAACACCGGGGAGCTGTTTTTT. This encodes CASSYPRSGTRLLNTGELFF.

The sample holds many counts of this clonotype. This chain links TRBV5-1 with TRBJ2-2; perhaps D is TRBD1 or TRBD2 (5 bases each). This CDR3 has 14 amino acids. CDR1 is SGHRS, CDR2 YFSETQ, per germline. The ends were cut back, 6 bases at V and 1 base at J, with 10 bases in the middle. The CDR3 region is CASIGTLNTGELFF. The CDR3 DNA follows: TGCGCCAGCATCGGGACCCTGAACACCGGGGAGCTGTTTTTT.

The CDR3 loop reads CASSQVLSTGELFF. The CDR3 DNA is TGTGCCAGCAGCCAAGTTTTATCTACCGGGGAGCTGTTTTTT. The chain has TRBV3-1 and TRBJ2-2, with D unresolved. The V end was cut by 1 base, the J end by 5 bases, with 8 bases between. The germline V gene encodes CDR1 LGHDT and CDR2 YNNKEL (reference sequence). This CDR3 is built from 14 residues.

Many counts were recorded for this clonotype. This sequence joins TRBV6-5 and TRBJ1-1; D is unclear. The germline V gene encodes CDR1 MNHEY and CDR2 SVGAGI. The V end was cut by 0 bases, the J end by 4 bases, with 12 bases between. The CDR3 sequence is 15 residues long. CDR3 bases: TGTGCCAGCAGTTACTCTCCGGGGAAGGGCACTGAAGCTTTCTTT. Amino acid sequence: CASSYSPGKGTEAFF.

This clonotype was observed many times. This chain links TRBV20-1 with TRBJ2-3; TRBD2 agrees at 8 bases. This CDR3 comprises 15 residues. The V segment lost 6 bases and the J segment 5 bases; nucleotides outside the gene matches: 13. Germline CDR1 reads DFQATT; CDR2 reads SNEGSKA (reference sequence). The CDR3 spells CSAQNAREVEDTQYF. In DNA, the CDR3 is TGCAGTGCCCAGAATGCGCGGGAGGTTGAAGATACGCAGTATTTT.

In its sample, this clonotype was seen many times. The rearrangement uses TRBV5-1 and TRBJ2-7, with D perhaps assigned TRBD1 or TRBD2 (5 bases each). Germline CDR1 reads SGHRS; CDR2 reads YFSETQ. This CDR3 has 14 residues. V dropped 0 bases and J dropped 3 bases, with 10 bases sitting between them. The CDR3 reads CASSLGDGLYEQYF. CDR3 nucleotide sequence: TGCGCCAGCAGCTTGGGGGACGGACTCTACGAGCAGTACTTC.

In the case of this clonotype: One base away lies a much larger clone, so this may be a sequencing read error. V and J are TRBV5-6 and TRBJ1-2; D remains unclear. Germline V gene lookup returns CDR1 SGHDT and CDR2 YYEEEE. This CDR3 is 14 amino acids long. The CDR3 sequence: CASSTNPTNYGYPF. The CDR3 DNA reads TGTGCCAGCAGCACCAACCCGACTAACTATGGCTACCCCTTC.

This clonotype was seen many times. This rearrangement joins TRBV20-1 to TRBJ2-4, with D possibly being TRBD2 (5 bases). Trimming shortened V by 7 bases and J by 0 bases, and 13 bases separated the two germline ends. This CDR3 has 14 amino acids. CDR1 DFQATT and CDR2 SNEGSKA come from the germline V gene (reference sequence). CDR3 amino acids: CSGRGPVAKNIQYF. The CDR3 bases are TGCAGTGGAAGAGGGCCCGTAGCCAAAAACATTCAGTACTTC.

The chain uses TRBV20-1 and TRBJ1-2; the match to TRBD1 covers 7 bases. The CDR3 has 13 amino acids. Unmatched junction bases numbered 7, after V lost 6 bases and J lost 3 bases. Germline CDR1 and CDR2: DFQATT and SNEGSKA (reference sequence). In DNA, the CDR3 is TGCAGTGCGTTCAACAGGGGCGACTATGGCTACACCTTC. As protein: CSAFNRGDYGYTF.

At least ten counts were recorded for this clonotype. The V call is TRBV10-3, the J call TRBJ2-3; D is perhaps TRBD2 (6 bases). The germline V gene encodes CDR1 ENHRY and CDR2 SYGVKD. CDR3 length equals 17 residues. V gave up 7 bases and J gave up 0 bases, with 20 bases separating them. The CDR3 spells CAITAEWRDKSTDTQYF. CDR3 sequence (DNA): TGTGCCATCACAGCGGAGTGGCGGGATAAGAGCACAGATACGCAGTATTTT.

This clonotype was counted ten times or more. The chain links TRBV11-2 to TRBJ2-1; 14 positions agree with TRBD2. Germline V lookup: CDR1 SGHAT, CDR2 FQNNGV. The V and J ends lost 4 bases and 0 bases, in that order; junction bases with no gene match: 11. CDR3 length: 20 amino acids. The chain's CDR3 is CASSSTTSGGAMGSYNEQFF. The CDR3 region has the DNA TGTGCCAGCAGCTCAACGACTAGCGGGGGGGCCATGGGCTCCTACAATGAGCAGTTCTTC.

For this clonotype: This could be a read error, since a much larger clone is one nucleotide away. The chain recombines TRBV10-3 with TRBJ2-1; a possible D gene is TRBD2 (6 bases). This CDR3 is built from 12 residues. V lost 8 bases and J 6 bases, leaving 11 bases between the germline ends. Germline CDR1 reads ENHRY; CDR2 reads SYGVKD. The CDR3 nucleotides read TGTGCCATCCGCTGGGGAGGCAATGAGCAGTTCTTC. Protein sequence: CAIRWGGNEQFF.

This clonotype was seen ten or more times. The rearrangement joins TRBV20-1 to TRBJ1-2, with a tentative D call TRBD1 (5 bases). CDR3 size: 12 residues. V lost 1 base and J 8 bases, leaving 11 bases between the germline ends. Germline values: CDR1 DFQATT, CDR2 SNEGSKA (reference sequence). The CDR3 DNA is TGCAGTGCTAGAGGGCAGGGAGGAGGCTACACCTTC. Its translation is CSARGQGGGYTF.

This clonotype was counted only a few times. The chain joins TRBV14 to TRBJ2-7; 9 positions agree with TRBD1. The length of the CDR3 is 15 residues. The J segment lost 3 bases and the V segment lost 4 bases, leaving 7 bases of the junction unmatched. Germline lookup yields CDR1 SGHDN and CDR2 FVKESK. The CDR3: CASSLQGANRYEQYF. In DNA, the CDR3 is TGTGCCAGCAGCCTACAGGGGGCGAATCGCTACGAGCAGTACTTC.

The sample holds many counts of this clonotype. The chain recombines TRBV20-1 with TRBJ1-3, with TRBD1 as a possible D gene (5 bases). Germline loops: CDR1 DFQATT, CDR2 SNEGSKA (reference sequence). This CDR3 contains 15 residues. V lost 6 bases to trimming and J lost 2 bases, with 17 bases between them. CDR3 nucleotides: TGCAGTGCCACCATGGCTTCGGGGGCTGGAAACACCATATATTTT. Its translation is CSATMASGAGNTIYF.

The chain uses TRBV19 and TRBJ2-1; D is perhaps TRBD2 (6 bases). The germline CDR1 and CDR2 sequences are LNHDA and SQIVND (reference sequence). The CDR3 consists of 16 residues. V dropped 5 bases and J dropped 0 bases, with 14 bases sitting between them. The DNA for the CDR3 is TGTGCCAGTAGTCACCAGAGGCGGGGCTCCTACAATGAGCAGTTCTTC. This codes for CASSHQRRGSYNEQFF. Full variable domain (outside the CDR3, taken from reference TRBV19 and TRBJ2-1): DGGITQSPKYLFRKEGQNVTLSCEQNLNHDAMYWYRQDPGQGLRLIYYSQIVNDFQKGDIAEGYSVSREKKESFPLTVTSAQKNPTAFYLCASSHQRRGSYNEQFFGPGTRLTVL.

The rearrangement uses TRBV27 and TRBJ2-7, with a possible D match to TRBD2 (6 bases). Germline CDR1 reads MNHEY; CDR2 reads SMNVEV (reference sequence). CDR3 length: 14 residues. V lost 2 bases and J lost 6, with 14 bases in between. The CDR3 DNA reads as TGTGCCAGCAGTTTACTGGACCGCGGGGCCGAGCAGTACTTC. It specifies CASSLLDRGAEQYF.

In regard to this clonotype: Since a much larger clone is just one base distant, this may be a read error. This rearrangement joins TRBV3-1 to TRBJ2-7, with a tentative D call TRBD1 (6 bases). Trimming cost V 3 bases and J 5 bases, with 14 bases left between them. The CDR3 sequence is 14 residues long. Germline loops: CDR1 LGHDT, CDR2 YNNKEL (reference sequence). The CDR3, as DNA: TGTGCCAGCAGCCAGATTACAGGGCCTCACGAGCAGTACTTC. Encoded protein: CASSQITGPHEQYF.

This clonotype was seen ten or more times. J is TRBJ2-7 and V is TRBV12-3 or TRBV12-4, with 9 bases fitting TRBD1. The junction had 3 bases not matched to a gene; V was cut back by 0 bases and J by 6 bases. The CDR3 is made up of 14 amino acids. CDR3 DNA sequence: TGTGCCAGCAGTTTAGCACGGACAGGGGCCGAGCAGTACTTC. Its translation is CASSLARTGAEQYF.

This clonotype was recorded at least ten times. The CDR3 sequence is CASRAGNSNQPQHF. The CDR3 DNA reads as TGTGCCAGCAGGGCCGGGAATAGCAATCAGCCCCAGCATTTT. This chain uses TRBV12-3 or TRBV12-4 with TRBJ1-5; D is unclear. V gave up 6 bases and J gave up 0 bases, with 9 bases separating them. The CDR3 spans 14 residues.

This clonotype was counted many times. The J gene is TRBJ2-4, the V gene TRBV12-3 or TRBV12-4; D call uncertain. V shed 3 bases and J shed 6 bases, with 15 bases lying between them. CDR3 length: 15 residues. The CDR3 DNA is TGTGCCAGCAGTTTCTCCTCGGACGGTCCAAACATTCAGTACTTC. It yields the protein CASSFSSDGPNIQYF.

In its sample, this clonotype was seen a few times. The gene calls are TRBV5-1 and TRBJ2-1; D is uncertain. The length of the CDR3 is 14 residues. Trimming cost V 6 bases and J 2 bases, with 12 bases left between them. Germline-derived CDR1 and CDR2 are SGHRS and YFSETQ. The CDR3 region is CASTVAGTYNEQFF. The CDR3 DNA is TGCGCCAGCACGGTAGCTGGGACCTACAATGAGCAGTTCTTC.

The rearrangement joins TRBV7-2 to TRBJ2-2, with D perhaps TRBD2 (5 bases). Germline CDR1 reads SGHTA; CDR2 reads FQGNSA. V was trimmed by 3 bases and J by 4 bases, leaving 9 bases between them. The CDR3 runs 14 residues. The CDR3 loop reads CASSLWAGTGELFF. CDR3 sequence (DNA): TGTGCCAGCAGCTTGTGGGCGGGCACCGGGGAGCTGTTTTTT.

To note about this clonotype: This sequence may be a read error, since a much larger clone differs from it by one base. The chain couples TRBV29-1 to TRBJ2-3; no clear D. Germline V CDR1 and CDR2: SQVTM, ANQGSEA. This CDR3 is built from 13 residues. Trimming removed 3 bases at V and 2 bases at J, with 9 bases between. In DNA form, the CDR3 reads TGCAGCGTTGAGGGCAGACTCACAGATACGCAGTATTTT. This translates into CSVEGRLTDTQYF.

The rearrangement links TRBV27 to TRBJ2-1; 13 positions agree with TRBD2. The germline CDR1 and CDR2 sequences are MNHEY and SMNVEV (reference sequence). The CDR3 runs to 15 residues. The V segment lost 4 bases and the J segment 6 bases; nucleotides outside the gene matches: 3. The CDR3 is CASSWTSGGGNEQFF. The CDR3 DNA is TGTGCCAGCAGTTGGACTAGCGGGGGTGGCAATGAGCAGTTCTTC.

This clonotype was recorded many times. The chain has TRBV19 and TRBJ1-2; 8 bases match TRBD1. There are 15 residues in the CDR3. Per the germline V gene, CDR1 is LNHDA and CDR2 is SQIVND (reference sequence). The ends lost 4 bases at V and 4 bases at J; junction bases unmatched: 8. The CDR3 DNA reads TGTGCCAGTAGTAGGTCAGGGGGCGTCGGCTATGGCTACACCTTC. It codes for CASSRSGGVGYGYTF.

The table lists this clonotype with many counts. J is TRBJ2-2 and V is TRBV27; a weak D match, TRBD2 (6 bases). CDR1 MNHEY and CDR2 SMNVEV come from the germline V gene (reference sequence). The CDR3 is 16 residues long. V was cut by 4 bases and J by 0 bases, with 12 bases left in between. The chain's CDR3 is CASSSMTRANTGELFF. The CDR3 bases are TGTGCCAGCAGTTCCATGACTAGAGCGAACACCGGGGAGCTGTTTTTT.